What follows are 29 T cell receptor beta chains derived from one specimen sequenced in a study of graft-versus-host responses after intestinal transplantation (dated by TCRdb to 2020 to 2023). This specimen's time point label, per the study, means: cells obtained before transplantation from donor or recipient. The library was built by means of the immunoSEQ multiplex PCR assay. TCRdb re-hosts the immuneACCESS table, in-frame sequences only. Its copies lack some clones; in the studies checked, an unresolved V gene accounts for under half of them, and the cause for the rest is not known. This sample holds some 100,000 clones; about nine tenths were observed only once. About 0.072% of the sample belongs to the ten largest clones. These TCRs' antigens remain unknown. The sequencing here drew on unstimulated CD8+ T cells sorted from spleen or lymph node cells, taken before transplant. All receptors come from a human donor who was the organ donor for an intestinal transplant.

This clone was detected only once. The chain uses TRBV30 and TRBJ1-5, with TRBD1 matching over 10 bases. The germline V gene has CDR1 GTSNPN and CDR2 SVGIG (reference sequence). The CDR3 runs 15 residues. V gave up 0 bases and J gave up 1 base; unmatched junction bases: 0. This chain's CDR3 is CAWSVGQGSNQPQHF. Written as DNA, the CDR3 is TGTGCCTGGAGTGTGGGACAGGGGAGCAATCAGCCCCAGCATTTT.

The gene calls are TRBV19 and TRBJ2-3; D might be TRBD2 (6 bases). Germline V gene lookup returns CDR1 LNHDA and CDR2 SQIVND (reference sequence). The CDR3 has 17 amino acids. V gave up 5 bases and J gave up 3 bases, with 21 bases separating them. CDR3 sequence: CASSPRPTGVGTDTQYF. The CDR3 DNA reads TGTGCCAGTAGTCCCCGGCCGACGGGGGTAGGGACAGATACGCAGTATTTT.

The V and J genes are TRBV2 and TRBJ2-7; the match to TRBD2 covers 13 bases. V lost 8 bases to trimming and J lost 5 bases; unmatched junction nucleotides: 6. Germline V gives CDR1 SNHLY, CDR2 FYNNEI. The CDR3 has 14 residues. The CDR3 sequence: CASAILAGGDEQYF. CDR3 DNA sequence: TGTGCCAGCGCGATACTAGCGGGAGGGGACGAGCAGTACTTC.

The V and J genes are TRBV15 and TRBJ2-1; 7 bases line up with TRBD2. J lost 4 bases, V lost 2 bases, and 5 bases had no gene match. There are 15 residues in the CDR3. In germline, CDR1 is LNHNV, CDR2 YYDKDF (reference sequence). The CDR3 region is CATSRTSERYNEQFF. The DNA for the CDR3 is TGTGCCACCAGCAGAACTAGCGAGCGATACAATGAGCAGTTCTTC.

The chain carries TRBV4-1 and TRBJ2-5; TRBD2 aligns across 9 bases. Gene TRBJ2-7 matches the end of the DNA better, so the J call may be wrong. In germline, CDR1 is MGHRA, CDR2 YSYEKL. This CDR3 contains 15 residues. The CDR3 DNA reads as TGCGCCAGCAGCCAAGGACTAGCGGACTCCTACGAGCAGTACTTC. Its translation: CASSQGLADSYEQYF.

J is TRBJ1-2 and V is TRBV4-1, with D maybe TRBD1 (5 bases). Germline values: CDR1 MGHRA, CDR2 YSYEKL. V was clipped by 1 base and J by 3 bases, with 21 bases between them. This CDR3 spans 18 amino acids. CDR3 in amino acids: CASSQGGWVAGKDYGYTF. The CDR3 nucleotides are TGCGCCAGCAGCCAAGGCGGTTGGGTTGCAGGGAAAGACTATGGCTACACCTTC.

The chain joins TRBV21-1 to TRBJ2-7; TRBD1 is taken as the D call from the table, unchecked against the DNA. TRBV21-1 corresponds to a pseudogene. The CDR3 sequence is 14 residues long. The CDR3: CASSKLAGLFEQYF. The CDR3 DNA reads TGTGCCAGCAGCAAATTGGCAGGGCTGTTCGAGCAGTACTTC.

The chain joins TRBV7-6 to TRBJ2-1, with TRBD2 matching 12 bases. V dropped 2 bases and J dropped 4; count of bases not matched to a gene: 3. The CDR3 runs 16 residues. Looked up from germline, CDR1 is SGHVS and CDR2 is FNYEAQ. CDR3 coding DNA: TGTGCCAGCAGCTTAAGACTAGCGGGAGCATACAATGAGCAGTTCTTC. Protein: CASSLRLAGAYNEQFF.

This clone appeared a single time. The V call is TRBV4-2, the J call TRBJ1-1; no firm D call. Germline CDR1 LGHNA, CDR2 YNFKEQ. Trimming took 1 base from V and 6 from J, leaving 9 bases between them. The CDR3 spans 13 residues. CDR3 DNA: TGTGCCAGCAGCCAAGCATTCGGGGCTGAAGCTTTCTTT. Its protein is CASSQAFGAEAFF.

The chain is built from TRBV7-3 and TRBJ2-2; perhaps TRBD1 as D (5 bases). With 5 bases removed from V and 1 base from J, the gap between germline ends came to 8 bases. The germline V gene has CDR1 SGHTA and CDR2 FQGTGA. This CDR3 has 14 residues. CDR3 sequence (DNA): TGTGCCAGCAGCGAGCAGGGGAACACCGGGGAGCTGTTTTTT. This encodes CASSEQGNTGELFF.

V and J are TRBV5-5 and TRBJ2-5, with 12 bases fitting TRBD2. Germline V gene data show CDR1 as SGHKS and CDR2 as YYEKEE (reference sequence). The CDR3 is 16 amino acids. V lost 4 bases to trimming and J lost 7 bases; unmatched junction nucleotides: 11. The CDR3 reads CASSETTGTSGWTQYF. The CDR3 DNA reads TGTGCCAGCAGCGAAACAACCGGGACTAGCGGGTGGACCCAGTACTTC.

The gene calls are TRBV30 and TRBJ2-3; D might be TRBD2 (6 bases). Germline V lookup: CDR1 GTSNPN, CDR2 SVGIG (reference sequence). V lost 5 bases and J 0 bases, leaving 18 bases between the germline ends. This CDR3 has 16 amino acids. CDR3 in amino acids: CAWEHGGLLSTDTQYF. The CDR3 DNA sequence: TGTGCCTGGGAACACGGGGGACTCTTAAGCACAGATACGCAGTATTTT.

V and J are TRBV7-9 and TRBJ2-7; 9 bases map to TRBD2. CDR3 length equals 14 residues. The junction had 4 bases not matched to a gene; V was cut back by 5 bases and J by 2 bases. Germline lookup yields CDR1 SEHNR and CDR2 FQNEAQ (reference sequence). The CDR3: CASSPRLAAYEQYF. The CDR3 nucleotides are TGTGCCAGCAGCCCGAGACTAGCGGCCTACGAGCAGTACTTC.

A single count supports this clone. This CDR3 reads CASRGLAKRKETQYF. DNA of the CDR3: TGTGCCAGCAGAGGACTAGCGAAGCGGAAAGAGACCCAGTACTTC. This chain joins TRBV6-5 and TRBJ2-5; TRBD2 agrees at 9 bases. This CDR3 is built from 15 residues. V lost 6 bases and J lost 3; bases outside the gene matches: 8. The germline V gene encodes CDR1 MNHEY and CDR2 SVGAGI.

V usage is TRBV5-1 and J usage is TRBJ2-7, with TRBD1 as a possible D gene (6 bases). CDR3 length: 12 residues. Looked up from germline, CDR1 is SGHRS and CDR2 is YFSETQ. Trimming took 3 bases from V and 3 from J, leaving 7 bases between them. The CDR3 sequence is CASSSQGYEQYF. In nucleotides, the CDR3 is TGCGCCAGCAGCTCACAGGGCTACGAGCAGTACTTC.

The genes are TRBV11-2 and TRBJ2-7; 8 positions match TRBD2. This CDR3 comprises 16 residues. Germline values: CDR1 SGHAT, CDR2 FQNNGV. V shed 6 bases, J shed 3 bases, and the junction held 13 bases outside the gene matches. The CDR3 DNA is TGTGCCAGCAGGGCCTTGCGGGGGGCCCGATACTACGAGCAGTACTTC. Amino acid sequence: CASRALRGARYYEQYF.

This sequence joins TRBV10-3 and TRBJ2-3; TRBD2 matches at 8 bases. This CDR3 has 19 amino acids. In germline, CDR1 is ENHRY, CDR2 SYGVKD. The ends lost 3 bases at V and 3 bases at J; junction bases unmatched: 17. The CDR3 DNA is TGTGCCATCAGTGATCGGGGAGCGGGAGAGGTGTATAGTACAGATACGCAGTATTTT. Translation: CAISDRGAGEVYSTDTQYF.

This rearrangement joins TRBV9 to TRBJ2-2, with a possible D match to TRBD2 (5 bases). Germline lookup yields CDR1 SGDLS and CDR2 YYNGEE. Deletions cut 3 bases from V and 5 bases from J, with 14 bases between. The CDR3 is made up of 15 amino acids. The CDR3, as DNA: TGTGCCAGCAGCGCGGACTCTATACTAACCGGGGAGCTGTTTTTT. This sequence encodes CASSADSILTGELFF.

The chain employs TRBV19 and TRBJ1-1, with no clear D. The CDR3 loop spans 13 amino acids. The V gene lost 6 bases and the J gene lost 4 bases, with 12 bases spanning the gap. The germline gives CDR1 LNHDA, CDR2 SQIVND (reference sequence). The CDR3: CASRLSRGTEAFF. In DNA form, the CDR3 reads TGTGCCAGTAGGCTTAGCAGAGGCACTGAAGCTTTCTTT. The whole variable domain, remainder taken from reference TRBV19 and TRBJ1-1, is DGGITQSPKYLFRKEGQNVTLSCEQNLNHDAMYWYRQDPGQGLRLIYYSQIVNDFQKGDIAEGYSVSREKKESFPLTVTSAQKNPTAFYLCASRLSRGTEAFFGQGTRLTVV.

The V call is TRBV28, the J call TRBJ2-7; 8 bases agree with TRBD2. Germline CDR1 MDHEN, CDR2 SYDVKM. There are 13 residues in the CDR3. Trimming removed 5 bases from V and 3 bases from J; junction bases left unmatched: 3. CDR3 amino acids: CASSKGLGYEQYF. The DNA for the CDR3 is TGTGCCAGCAGTAAGGGACTAGGCTACGAGCAGTACTTC.

The J gene is TRBJ2-3, the V gene TRBV25-1, with TRBD1 matching 7 bases. The CDR3 is 15 amino acids. Trimming cost V 6 bases and J 4 bases; bases outside gene matches: 10. Germline V gene data show CDR1 as MGHDK and CDR2 as SYGVNS. This chain's CDR3 is CASSRLQGVADTQYF. Written as DNA, the CDR3 is TGTGCCAGCAGCCGCCTGCAGGGGGTTGCAGATACGCAGTATTTT.

V gene TRBV6-5 combines with J gene TRBJ2-2, with D hard to call. This CDR3 spans 12 amino acids. V was shortened by 5 bases and J by 6 bases, with 7 bases between the two germline ends. Germline CDR1 MNHEY, CDR2 SVGAGI. CDR3 loop: CASSLFAGELFF. CDR3 DNA sequence: TGTGCCAGCAGTCTATTCGCCGGGGAGCTGTTTTTT.

V is TRBV4-1 and J is TRBJ1-2; perhaps TRBD1 as D (6 bases). The V end was cut by 3 bases, the J end by 8 bases, with 19 bases between. There are 15 residues in the CDR3. From germline, CDR1 is MGHRA and CDR2 YSYEKL. DNA for the CDR3: TGCGCCAGCAGCCAGGTAACAGGGTCCGTCGGGGGCTACACCTTC. It encodes CASSQVTGSVGGYTF.

The chain has TRBV29-1 and TRBJ1-1; D might be TRBD1 (6 bases). This CDR3 spans 13 amino acids. Germline CDR1 and CDR2: SQVTM and ANQGSEA. V lost 6 bases to trimming and J lost 2 bases, with 13 bases between them. CDR3: CSVADRTNTEAFF. The CDR3 bases are TGCAGCGTCGCTGACAGGACTAACACTGAAGCTTTCTTT.

V and J are TRBV6-5 and TRBJ1-5; TRBD1 matches at 8 bases. V shed 6 bases and J 5 bases; nucleotides not matched to a gene: 9. CDR1 and CDR2 (germline): MNHEY, SVGAGI. CDR3 size: 15 residues. CDR3 bases: TGTGCCAGCAGCCCTCTAGGACAGGGCTATCAGCCCCAGCATTTT. Residues: CASSPLGQGYQPQHF.

This clone was counted once. The chain joins TRBV19 to TRBJ2-5, with 7 bases identical to TRBD2. Unmatched junction bases numbered 3, after V lost 3 bases and J lost 5 bases. The CDR3 has 13 residues. CDR1 and CDR2 (germline): LNHDA, SQIVND (reference sequence). CDR3 bases: TGTGCCAGTAGTATGGGCGGGGGTGAGACCCAGTACTTC. This gives the protein CASSMGGGETQYF.

The chain carries TRBV28 and TRBJ2-6; possible D gene TRBD1, 6 bases. The germline V gene has CDR1 MDHEN and CDR2 SYDVKM. The V end lost 4 bases, the J end lost 0 bases, and 10 bases lay between the germline ends. The CDR3 totals 16 residues. This chain's CDR3 is CASSSTGHSGANVLTF. The CDR3 DNA is TGTGCCAGCAGTTCGACAGGCCACTCTGGGGCCAACGTCCTGACTTTC.

The chain links TRBV7-3 to TRBJ2-1, with 9 bases matching TRBD2. Germline V CDR1 and CDR2: SGHTA, FQGTGA. V lost 5 bases and J lost 2; bases outside the gene matches: 10. The CDR3 contains 17 residues. This CDR3 is CASSTPGSGRAYNEQFF. As DNA, the CDR3 is TGTGCCAGCAGCACCCCCGGTAGCGGGAGAGCCTACAATGAGCAGTTCTTC.

Details on this clone: Other DNA sequences within the sample encode an identical CDR3. This chain uses TRBV2 with TRBJ2-3; TRBD1 is a possible D gene (5 bases). The length of the CDR3 is 14 residues. The germline V and J ends were trimmed by 5 bases and 6 bases, with 15 bases remaining between them. Germline V gene lookup returns CDR1 SNHLY and CDR2 FYNNEI. The CDR3 spells CASSTALGPDTQYF. CDR3 coding DNA: TGTGCCAGCAGTACGGCCCTGGGGCCGGATACGCAGTATTTT. Supplemented by reference TRBV2 and TRBJ2-3, the full variable domain reads EPEVTQTPSHQVTQMGQEVILRCVPISNHLYFYWYRQILGQKVEFLVSFYNNEISEKSEIFDDQFSVERPDGSNFTLKIRSTKLEDSAMYFCASSTALGPDTQYFGPGTRLTVL.